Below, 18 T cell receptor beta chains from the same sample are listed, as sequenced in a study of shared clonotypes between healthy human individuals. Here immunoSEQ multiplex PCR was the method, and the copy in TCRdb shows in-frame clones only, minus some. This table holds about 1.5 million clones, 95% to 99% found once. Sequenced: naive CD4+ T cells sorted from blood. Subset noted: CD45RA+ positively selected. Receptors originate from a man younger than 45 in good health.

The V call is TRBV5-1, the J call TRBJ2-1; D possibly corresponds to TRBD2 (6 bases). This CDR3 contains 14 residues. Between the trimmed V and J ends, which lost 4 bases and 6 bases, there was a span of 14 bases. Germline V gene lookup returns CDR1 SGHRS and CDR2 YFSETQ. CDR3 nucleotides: TGCGCCAGCAGCAGGACGGGAGTACCCAATGAGCAGTTCTTC. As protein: CASSRTGVPNEQFF.

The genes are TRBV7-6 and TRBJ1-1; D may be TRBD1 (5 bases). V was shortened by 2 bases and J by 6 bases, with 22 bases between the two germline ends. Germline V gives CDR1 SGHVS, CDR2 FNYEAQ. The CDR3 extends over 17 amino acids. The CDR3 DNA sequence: TGTGCCAGCAGCTTAAGCCCCCTGGCCGGGACGGGCGCTGAAGCTTTCTTT. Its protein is CASSLSPLAGTGAEAFF.

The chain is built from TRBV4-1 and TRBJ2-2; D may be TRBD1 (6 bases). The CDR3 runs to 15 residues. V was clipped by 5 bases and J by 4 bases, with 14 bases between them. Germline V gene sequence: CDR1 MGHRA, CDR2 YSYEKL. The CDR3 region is CASSSRQATTGELFF. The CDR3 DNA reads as TGCGCCAGCAGCTCCCGACAGGCGACCACCGGGGAGCTGTTTTTT.

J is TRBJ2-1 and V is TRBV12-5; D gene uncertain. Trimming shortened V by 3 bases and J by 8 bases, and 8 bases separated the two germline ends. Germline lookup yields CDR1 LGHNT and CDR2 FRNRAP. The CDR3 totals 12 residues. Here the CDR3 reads CASGLFSYEQFF. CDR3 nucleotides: TGTGCTAGTGGTTTATTCTCCTATGAGCAGTTCTTC.

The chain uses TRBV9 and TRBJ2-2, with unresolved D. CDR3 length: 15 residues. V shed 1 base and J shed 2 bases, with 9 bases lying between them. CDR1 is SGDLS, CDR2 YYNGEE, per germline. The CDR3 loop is CASSVIGHNTGELFF. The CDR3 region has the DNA TGTGCCAGCAGCGTAATTGGGCACAACACCGGGGAGCTGTTTTTT.

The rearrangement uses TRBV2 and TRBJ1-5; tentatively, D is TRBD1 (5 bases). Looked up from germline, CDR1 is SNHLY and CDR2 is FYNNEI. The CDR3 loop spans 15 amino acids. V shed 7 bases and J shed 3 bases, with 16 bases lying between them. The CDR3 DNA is TGTGCCAGCAACATGGGACCGTCGCCCAATCAGCCCCAGCATTTT. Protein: CASNMGPSPNQPQHF.

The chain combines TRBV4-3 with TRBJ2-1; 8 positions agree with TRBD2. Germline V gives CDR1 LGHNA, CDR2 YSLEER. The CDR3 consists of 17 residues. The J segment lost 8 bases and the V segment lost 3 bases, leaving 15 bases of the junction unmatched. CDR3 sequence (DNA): TGCGCCAGCAGCCACCACCCCCGAGCGGGAGATAAGGATGAGCAGTTCTTC. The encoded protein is CASSHHPRAGDKDEQFF.

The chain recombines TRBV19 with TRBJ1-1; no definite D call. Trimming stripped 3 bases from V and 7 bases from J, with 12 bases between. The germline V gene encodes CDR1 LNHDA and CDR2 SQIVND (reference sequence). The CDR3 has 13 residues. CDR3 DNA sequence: TGTGCCAGTAGTATCCCCGGCTTCGGTGAAGCTTTCTTT. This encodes CASSIPGFGEAFF. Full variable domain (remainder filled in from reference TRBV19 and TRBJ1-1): DGGITQSPKYLFRKEGQNVTLSCEQNLNHDAMYWYRQDPGQGLRLIYYSQIVNDFQKGDIAEGYSVSREKKESFPLTVTSAQKNPTAFYLCASSIPGFGEAFFGQGTRLTVV.

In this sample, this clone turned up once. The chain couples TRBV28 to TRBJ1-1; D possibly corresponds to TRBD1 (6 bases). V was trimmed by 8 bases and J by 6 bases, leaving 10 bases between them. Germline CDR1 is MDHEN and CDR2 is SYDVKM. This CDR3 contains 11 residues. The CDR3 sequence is CASRGAPEAFF. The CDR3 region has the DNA TGTGCCAGCCGGGGGGCACCTGAAGCTTTCTTT. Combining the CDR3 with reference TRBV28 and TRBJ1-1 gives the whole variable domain DVKVTQSSRYLVKRTGEKVFLECVQDMDHENMFWYRQDPGLGLRLIYFSYDVKMKEKGDIPEGYSVSREKKERFSLILESASTNQTSMYLCASRGAPEAFFGQGTRLTVV.

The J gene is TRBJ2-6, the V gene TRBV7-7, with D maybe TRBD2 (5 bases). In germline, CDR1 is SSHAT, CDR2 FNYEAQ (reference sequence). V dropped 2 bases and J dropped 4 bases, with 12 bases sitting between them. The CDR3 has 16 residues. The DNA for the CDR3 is TGTGCCAGCAGCTTAAGCGGCCCTGGGGGGGCCAACGTCCTGACTTTC. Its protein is CASSLSGPGGANVLTF.

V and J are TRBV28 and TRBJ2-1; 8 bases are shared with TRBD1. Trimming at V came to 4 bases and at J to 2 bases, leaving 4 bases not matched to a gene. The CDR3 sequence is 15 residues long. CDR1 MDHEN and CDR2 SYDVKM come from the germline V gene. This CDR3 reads CASSSGQGTYNEQFF. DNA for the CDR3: TGTGCCAGCAGTTCCGGACAGGGTACCTACAATGAGCAGTTCTTC.

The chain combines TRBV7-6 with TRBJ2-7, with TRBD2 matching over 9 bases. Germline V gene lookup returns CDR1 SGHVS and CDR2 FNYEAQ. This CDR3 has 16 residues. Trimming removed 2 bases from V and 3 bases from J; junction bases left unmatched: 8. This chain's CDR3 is CASSLSSGRSVYEQYF. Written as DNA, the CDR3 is TGTGCCAGCAGCTTAAGTAGCGGGAGATCCGTCTACGAGCAGTACTTC.

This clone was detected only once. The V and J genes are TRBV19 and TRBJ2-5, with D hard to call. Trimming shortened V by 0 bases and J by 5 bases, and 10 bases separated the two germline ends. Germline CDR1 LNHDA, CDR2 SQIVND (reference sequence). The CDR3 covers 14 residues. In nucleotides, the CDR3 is TGTGCCAGTAGTATAGATACGCTCGGGGAGACCCAGTACTTC. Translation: CASSIDTLGETQYF.

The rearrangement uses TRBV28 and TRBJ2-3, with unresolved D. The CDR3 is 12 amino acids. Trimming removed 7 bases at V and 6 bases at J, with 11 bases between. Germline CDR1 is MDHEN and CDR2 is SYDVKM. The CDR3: CASTPNRDTQYF. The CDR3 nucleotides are TGTGCCAGCACCCCGAATCGGGATACGCAGTATTTT. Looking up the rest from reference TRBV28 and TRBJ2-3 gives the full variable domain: DVKVTQSSRYLVKRTGEKVFLECVQDMDHENMFWYRQDPGLGLRLIYFSYDVKMKEKGDIPEGYSVSREKKERFSLILESASTNQTSMYLCASTPNRDTQYFGPGTRLTVL.

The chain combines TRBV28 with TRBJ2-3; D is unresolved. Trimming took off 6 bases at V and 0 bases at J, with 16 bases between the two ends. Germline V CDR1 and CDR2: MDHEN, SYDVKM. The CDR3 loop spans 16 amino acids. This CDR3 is CASSVPGGYSTDTQYF. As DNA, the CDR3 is TGTGCCAGCAGCGTCCCTGGCGGTTATAGCACAGATACGCAGTATTTT.

The CDR3 nucleotides read TGCGCCAGCAGCTTGGAACAGATCATGAACACTGAAGCTTTCTTT. It codes for CASSLEQIMNTEAFF. The genes are TRBV5-1 and TRBJ1-1; D remains unclear. The ends were cut back, 0 bases at V and 0 bases at J, with 9 bases in the middle. Germline V gene data show CDR1 as SGHRS and CDR2 as YFSETQ. The CDR3 length is 15 residues.

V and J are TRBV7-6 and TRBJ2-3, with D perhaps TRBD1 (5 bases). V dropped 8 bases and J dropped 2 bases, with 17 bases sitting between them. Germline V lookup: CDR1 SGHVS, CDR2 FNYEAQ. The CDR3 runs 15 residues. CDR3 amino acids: CASGTTAHITDTQYF. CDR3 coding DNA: TGTGCCAGCGGAACGACAGCCCACATCACAGATACGCAGTATTTT. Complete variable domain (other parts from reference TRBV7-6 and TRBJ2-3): GAGVSQSPRYKVTKRGQDVALRCDPISGHVSLYWYRQALGQGPEFLTYFNYEAQQDKSGLPNDRFSAERPEGSISTLTIQRTEQRDSAMYRCASGTTAHITDTQYFGPGTRLTVL.

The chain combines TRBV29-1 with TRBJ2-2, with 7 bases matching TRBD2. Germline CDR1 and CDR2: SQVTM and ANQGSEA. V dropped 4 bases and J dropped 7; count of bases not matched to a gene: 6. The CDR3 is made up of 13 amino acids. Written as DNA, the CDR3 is TGCAGCGTTGCGGCGGGAGTGATCGGGGAGCTGTTTTTT. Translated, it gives CSVAAGVIGELFF.